This T cell receptor beta chain was profiled in a study of beta chain features in type 1 diabetes. Study findings and constraints: In all four CD4+ subsets, TCRB CDR3 length was significantly, moderately reduced in type 1 diabetes.

There are a few counts of this clone. What it recognizes is unknown. All of the isolated RNA was reverse transcribed, so expressed TCRB transcripts were sequenced. Assay: immunoSEQ multiplex PCR; the TCRdb copy retains only in-frame clones and omits some. The table records approximately 600,000 clones, around 12% of them present only once. V lost 0 bases, J lost 4 bases, and 6 bases lay in between. This CDR3 has 14 residues. CDR1 is SGHDN and CDR2 is FVKESK in the germline V gene. Material for sequencing was naive CD4+ T cells from blood. The TCR originated in a man between 25 and 39 years old with type 1 diabetes. This sequence joins TRBV14 and TRBJ2-2; D unclear. CDR3 bases: TGTGCCAGCAGCCAAGATCTAGTCACCGGGGAGCTGTTTTTT. This sequence encodes CASSQDLVTGELFF.